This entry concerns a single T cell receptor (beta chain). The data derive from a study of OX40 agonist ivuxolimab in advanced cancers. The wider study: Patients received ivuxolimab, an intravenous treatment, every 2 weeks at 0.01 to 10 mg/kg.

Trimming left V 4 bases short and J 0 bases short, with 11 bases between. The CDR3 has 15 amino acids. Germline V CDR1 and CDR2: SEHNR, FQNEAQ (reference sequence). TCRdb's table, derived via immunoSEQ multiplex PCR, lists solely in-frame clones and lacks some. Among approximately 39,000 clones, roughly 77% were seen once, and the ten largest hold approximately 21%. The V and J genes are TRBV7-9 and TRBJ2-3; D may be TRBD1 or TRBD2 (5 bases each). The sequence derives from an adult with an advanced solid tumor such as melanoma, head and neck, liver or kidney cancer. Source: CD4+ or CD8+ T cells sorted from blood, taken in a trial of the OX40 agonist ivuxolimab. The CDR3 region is CASSSGWRSTDTQYF. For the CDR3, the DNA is TGTGCCAGCAGCTCAGGGTGGAGGAGCACAGATACGCAGTATTTT.